The table lists the clone carrying this T cell receptor beta chain with a count of one. Its antigen is unknown. This sample is drawn from a study of cytomegalovirus exposure and HLA in healthy donors. The study's findings and limits: Excluded were some V segments that proved indistinguishable, including TRBV6-2 and TRBV6-3. While the bulk of TCR sequences proved rare, some public TCRs turned up in many donors.

J was trimmed by 1 base and V by 2 bases; bases with no gene match: 3. The CDR3 is 15 amino acids. Germline V CDR1 and CDR2: SGHRS, YFSETQ. The study ran its PCR with 60 Vbeta and 13 Jbeta primers. This table comes from immunoSEQ multiplex PCR, and its TCRdb copy is limited to in-frame clones, with some not included. In the table there are some 54,000 clones, more than 70% of which are singletons. This TCR came from a male donor in good health and CMV-seronegative. The chain recombines TRBV5-1 with TRBJ2-5; 9 bases are a match to TRBD2. Material for sequencing was PBMCs. The CDR3 DNA is TGCGCCAGCAGCTTCCCTAGCGGGGCCCAAGAGACCCAGTACTTC. It codes for CASSFPSGAQETQYF.